The TCR beta chain under discussion was sequenced for a study of OX40 agonist ivuxolimab in advanced cancers. Method: immunoSEQ multiplex PCR; TCRdb's copy keeps in-frame clones and lacks some. Seen here are 78,000 or so clones, approximately 85% observed once, and the top ten hold roughly a sixth. Study findings and constraints: Among the lowest peripheral clonal expansion occurred in 0.1-3.0 mg/kg partial responders.

On this clone itself: The target antigen is unknown.

Germline V gene sequence: CDR1 MNHNS, CDR2 SASEGT. The CDR3 has 15 residues. V shed 2 bases and J shed 5 bases, with 13 bases lying between them. The specimen comprised CD4+ or CD8+ T cells sorted from blood, sampled in a trial of the OX40 agonist ivuxolimab. The chain uses TRBV6-1 and TRBJ2-1; D call uncertain. The TCR originated in an adult with an advanced solid tumor such as melanoma, head and neck, liver or kidney cancer. CDR3 sequence: CASSEMSTMNNEQFF. CDR3 sequence (DNA): TGTGCCAGCAGTGAAATGTCCACAATGAACAATGAGCAGTTCTTC.